The 29 T cell receptor beta chains presented below share a single source sample, sequenced in a study of blood T cells in healthy people across ages. PCR was performed a second time for about 7 to 12 cycles using a sample-barcoded 5' primer and a J-beta primer mix. TCRdb re-derived calls from the 5' RACE reads in MiXCR, one entry per CDR3 protein. This table holds roughly 500,000 distinct CDR3 sequences, 25% to 30% found once. The sequenced sample consisted of blood. These receptors all stem from a woman in her 70s in good health.

As concerns this clonotype: One junction end does not reproduce the germline sequence, and a read error may be involved. The chain carries TRBV6-2 or TRBV6-3 and TRBJ2-7, with 8 bases identical to TRBD1. Germline assignment: CDR1 MNHEY and CDR2 SVGEGT. The CDR3 consists of 12 residues. This CDR3 is CAGSWTGYEQYF. In DNA, the CDR3 is TGTGCCGGCAGTTGGACAGGGTACGAGCAGTACTTC.

This clonotype has just a few counts. DNA of the CDR3: TGTGCCAGCTCAAGCGACAGGGGGAAGCCCCAGCATTTT. Translation gives CASSSDRGKPQHF. This rearrangement joins TRBV18 to TRBJ1-5, with 9 positions matching TRBD1. This CDR3 region has 13 residues. Germline loops: CDR1 KGHSH, CDR2 LQKENI. Germline trimming cut 5 bases from V and 8 bases from J; bases unmatched to any gene: 4.

This clonotype appeared a few times. The rearrangement joins TRBV13 to TRBJ2-5; 8 bases are a match to TRBD2. CDR1 PRHDT and CDR2 FYEKMQ come from the germline V gene (reference sequence). This CDR3 has 17 amino acids. V lost 5 bases, J lost 4 bases, and 15 bases stayed unmatched. The CDR3 reads CASSLTWGTRGRETQYF. The DNA of the CDR3 is TGTGCCAGCAGCCTCACATGGGGGACTAGAGGTAGAGAGACCCAGTACTTC.

The V gene is TRBV19, the J gene TRBJ1-2; D unclear. This CDR3 region has 14 residues. Germline V gene data show CDR1 as LNHDA and CDR2 as SQIVND (reference sequence). Trimming stripped 6 bases from V and 5 bases from J, with 16 bases between. The CDR3 DNA reads TGTGCCAGTAGCCCCGAGTACCCCGGGTATGGCTACACCTTC. Amino acids: CASSPEYPGYGYTF.

This clonotype has only one observation. The chain is built from TRBV4-2 and TRBJ2-4; 11 bases line up with TRBD2. The CDR3 sequence is 19 residues long. CDR1 LGHNA and CDR2 YNFKEQ come from the germline V gene. The ends lost 0 bases at V and 3 bases at J; junction bases unmatched: 10. The DNA for the CDR3 is TGTGCCAGCAGCCAAGATTTGGCTAGCGGGGGGCGGGGCAAAAACATTCAGTACTTC. This gives the protein CASSQDLASGGRGKNIQYF.

This clonotype was counted a few times. This chain connects TRBV6-1 to TRBJ1-2; perhaps TRBD1 as D (5 bases). Between the trimmed V and J ends, which lost 2 bases and 8 bases, there was a span of 15 bases. From germline, CDR1 is MNHNS and CDR2 SASEGT. The CDR3 sequence is 14 residues long. The CDR3 DNA reads TGTGCCAGCAGTGAACAGGGAAGGTATGGGGGCTACACCTTC. This gives the protein CASSEQGRYGGYTF.

This clonotype was counted between two and nine times. V is TRBV7-9 and J is TRBJ2-3; 7 bases are shared with TRBD2. There are 15 residues in the CDR3. The junction had 6 bases not matched to a gene; V was cut back by 2 bases and J by 4 bases. CDR1 and CDR2 from the germline V gene are SEHNR and FQNEAQ (reference sequence). Written as DNA, the CDR3 is TGTGCCAGCAGCTTAATTGCTGGGGGGGCAGATACGCAGTATTTT. It specifies CASSLIAGGADTQYF.

This rearrangement joins TRBV19 to TRBJ2-4; no clear D gene. Looked up from germline, CDR1 is LNHDA and CDR2 is SQIVND (reference sequence). The CDR3 has 15 residues. V lost 6 bases to trimming and J lost 0 bases, with 12 bases between them. CDR3 coding DNA: TGTGCCAGTAGCCAAACGCTATTAGCCAAAAACATTCAGTACTTC. Encoded protein: CASSQTLLAKNIQYF. The complete variable domain, with remaining parts taken from reference TRBV19 and TRBJ2-4, reads DGGITQSPKYLFRKEGQNVTLSCEQNLNHDAMYWYRQDPGQGLRLIYYSQIVNDFQKGDIAEGYSVSREKKESFPLTVTSAQKNPTAFYLCASSQTLLAKNIQYFGAGTRLSVL.

J is TRBJ2-1 and V is TRBV6-1, with 15 bases fitting TRBD2. In germline, CDR1 is MNHNS, CDR2 SASEGT. The CDR3 consists of 18 residues. Unmatched junction bases numbered 10, after V lost 8 bases and J lost 2 bases. CDR3 loop: CASYRTSGGVSAYNEQFF. CDR3 DNA sequence: TGTGCCAGCTATCGGACTAGCGGGGGGGTTAGCGCCTACAATGAGCAGTTCTTC.

This clonotype has a handful of counts. The rearrangement links TRBV7-3 to TRBJ2-3; no firm D call. With 5 bases removed from V and 2 bases from J, the gap between germline ends came to 14 bases. Looked up from germline, CDR1 is SGHTA and CDR2 is FQGTGA. The CDR3 is made up of 15 amino acids. In nucleotides, the CDR3 is TGTGCCAGCAGCCTCCCGTCGGCTATCACAGATACGCAGTATTTT. It yields the protein CASSLPSAITDTQYF.

V usage is TRBV5-1 and J usage is TRBJ2-5; TRBD2 agrees at 11 bases. Trimming removed 2 bases from V and 4 bases from J; junction bases left unmatched: 13. The germline V gene encodes CDR1 SGHRS and CDR2 YFSETQ. The CDR3 has 18 residues. Here the CDR3 reads CASSLFPTGTSGGETQYF. Written as DNA, the CDR3 is TGCGCCAGCAGCTTATTCCCGACCGGGACTAGCGGCGGAGAGACCCAGTACTTC.

This clonotype came up a few times. The genes are TRBV5-1 and TRBJ2-5, with 7 bases identical to TRBD1. From germline, CDR1 is SGHRS and CDR2 YFSETQ. V gave up 4 bases and J gave up 1 base; unmatched junction bases: 4. The CDR3 is 14 residues long. DNA of the CDR3: TGCGCCAGCAGCCGGGACAGCTTCCAAGAGACCCAGTACTTC. Protein product: CASSRDSFQETQYF.

The CDR3 is CASSYPTGTGSYEQYF. The CDR3 coding sequence is TGTGCCAGCAGTTACCCTACCGGGACAGGGTCCTACGAGCAGTACTTC. This chain uses TRBV6-6 with TRBJ2-7; 9 positions match TRBD1. The trim removed 2 bases at V and 1 base at J, leaving 6 bases unmatched. The germline V gene encodes CDR1 MNHNY and CDR2 SVGAGI (reference sequence). CDR3 length: 16 amino acids.

There are a few counts of this clonotype. The chain carries TRBV6-5 and TRBJ2-5, with 9 bases aligning to TRBD2. The V segment lost 2 bases and the J segment 12 bases; nucleotides outside the gene matches: 7. The CDR3 is 13 residues long. Per the germline V gene, CDR1 is MNHEY and CDR2 is SVGAGI. The CDR3 DNA reads as TGTGCCAGCAGTTACCGCTCTAGCGGGACTAAGTACTTC. Residues: CASSYRSSGTKYF.

On this clonotype: Because it lacks the conserved phenylalanine or tryptophan at the end, this CDR3 is likely a read error. The chain couples TRBV20-1 to TRBJ1-2, with 7 bases identical to TRBD1. The trim removed 6 bases at V and 6 bases at J, leaving 7 bases unmatched. The CDR3 is made up of 12 amino acids. Germline V gives CDR1 DFQATT, CDR2 SNEGSKA (reference sequence). CDR3 region: CSAQDRLDGYTV. In DNA, the CDR3 is TGCAGTGCCCAGGACAGGTTGGATGGCTACACCGTC.

The chain is built from TRBV7-9 and TRBJ1-2; D possibly corresponds to TRBD1 (5 bases). The CDR3 is made up of 18 amino acids. Trimming cost V 1 base and J 5 bases, with 23 bases left between them. Germline assignment: CDR1 SEHNR and CDR2 FQNEAQ (reference sequence). This CDR3 is CASSLDPRAGAGIYGYTF. The CDR3 nucleotides are TGTGCCAGCAGCTTAGATCCCCGGGCCGGGGCAGGAATTTATGGCTACACCTTC. The full variable domain, in which reference TRBV7-9 and TRBJ1-2 provide the parts outside the CDR3, is DTGVSQNPRHKITKRGQNVTFRCDPISEHNRLYWYRQTLGQGPEFLTYFQNEAQLEKSRLLSDRFSAERPKGSFSTLEIQRTEQGDSAMYLCASSLDPRAGAGIYGYTFGSGTRLTVV.

With regard to this clonotype: A junction boundary mismatches the germline segment, possibly from a read error. The rearrangement uses TRBV20-1 and TRBJ2-3; D is uncertain. This CDR3 comprises 15 residues. Per germline, CDR1 DFQATT and CDR2 SNEGSKA (reference sequence). CDR3 coding DNA: TGCAGTGTTAGAGATCCGGGCGGAAACACAGATACGCAGTATTTT. It encodes CSVRDPGGNTDTQYF.

The chain recombines TRBV9 with TRBJ1-2; no clear D. CDR1 SGDLS and CDR2 YYNGEE come from the germline V gene. This CDR3 has 14 residues. Trimming took off 4 bases at V and 4 bases at J, with 14 bases between the two ends. The chain's CDR3 is CASSSPGDGYGYTF. CDR3 nucleotides: TGTGCCAGCAGCTCACCGGGAGACGGCTATGGCTACACCTTC.

The chain is built from TRBV18 and TRBJ1-2; D is unresolved. Trimming stripped 3 bases from V and 5 bases from J, with 19 bases between. There are 16 residues in the CDR3. CDR1 is KGHSH and CDR2 is LQKENI in the germline V gene. DNA of the CDR3: TGTGCCAGCTCACCTACTACAGAAGTCTCAACTTATGGCTACACCTTC. It specifies CASSPTTEVSTYGYTF.

This clonotype was seen more than once but under ten times. The chain is built from TRBV2 and TRBJ2-1, with D possibly TRBD2 on 6 matching bases. The V gene's germline CDR1 is SNHLY and CDR2 FYNNEI. Between the trimmed V and J ends, which lost 3 bases and 4 bases, there was a span of 13 bases. CDR3 size: 15 residues. Written as DNA, the CDR3 is TGTGCCAGCAGTGACGGGTTGGGGGGTTACAATGAGCAGTTCTTC. This codes for CASSDGLGGYNEQFF.

Concerning this clonotype itself: The CDR3 does not close with the conserved phenylalanine or tryptophan, likely indicating a read error. V gene TRBV29-1 combines with J gene TRBJ2-3; 9 nucleotides line up with TRBD2. With V trimmed by 4 bases and J by 3 bases, 8 bases remained unmatched. CDR3 length: 15 amino acids. The germline CDR1 and CDR2 sequences are SQVTM and ANQGSEA. This CDR3 is CSVVFSGGGTDTQYV. DNA for the CDR3: TGCAGCGTTGTCTTTAGCGGGGGAGGAACAGATACGCAGTATGTT.

This clonotype was picked up a small number of times. V usage is TRBV5-1 and J usage is TRBJ2-5; 10 bases map to TRBD2. TRBJ2-1 explains the end of the DNA better; the J call may be wrong. The CDR3 has 16 amino acids. Germline CDR1 SGHRS, CDR2 YFSETQ. This CDR3 reads CASSSGLAANNNEQFF. CDR3 coding DNA: TGCGCCAGCAGCTCCGGACTAGCGGCAAACAACAATGAGCAGTTCTTC.

This clonotype was counted at least ten times. This chain connects TRBV5-1 to TRBJ2-5; unclear D gene. The CDR3 is made up of 11 amino acids. V was shortened by 0 bases and J by 5 bases, with 2 bases between the two germline ends. CDR1 SGHRS and CDR2 YFSETQ come from the germline V gene. CDR3 protein: CASSLDETQYF. CDR3 nucleotides: TGCGCCAGCAGCTTGGATGAGACCCAGTACTTC.

In its sample, this clonotype was seen a few times. Germline and junction disagree at one end, which may indicate a read error. The CDR3 nucleotides read TGCGCCAGCAGCTTAGCAGGTTGGCAGCACAATGAGCAGTTCTTC. Translating gives CASSLAGWQHNEQFF. The rearrangement joins TRBV7-2 to TRBJ2-1, with no clear D. The CDR3 is 15 amino acids. The germline gives CDR1 SGHTA, CDR2 FQGNSA.

This clonotype was seen only once. The J gene is TRBJ2-5, the V gene TRBV4-3, with 12 bases matching TRBD2. Germline CDR1 reads LGHNA; CDR2 reads YSLEER. This CDR3 has 17 residues. Trimming cost V 4 bases and J 3 bases; bases outside gene matches: 9. The CDR3 DNA follows: TGCGCCAGCAGCCCGTACCTTTCTAGCGGGGGGGAAGAGACCCAGTACTTC. It specifies CASSPYLSSGGEETQYF.

A few counts support this clonotype. The rearrangement joins TRBV10-3 to TRBJ2-5; D possibly corresponds to TRBD1 (6 bases). The J call is doubtful: the DNA matches TRBJ2-7 better. This CDR3 is 16 amino acids long. Germline lookup yields CDR1 ENHRY and CDR2 SYGVKD. The CDR3 sequence: CAISEGLGHLNYEQYF. CDR3 sequence (DNA): TGTGCCATCAGTGAGGGCCTGGGACACCTTAATTACGAGCAGTACTTC.

This clonotype has more than one count but fewer than ten. This rearrangement joins TRBV27 to TRBJ2-5; 9 positions match TRBD2. Trimming at V came to 6 bases and at J to 4 bases, leaving 9 bases not matched to a gene. The CDR3 is 15 amino acids. Germline CDR1 is MNHEY and CDR2 is SMNVEV (reference sequence). For the CDR3, the DNA is TGTGCCAGCAGGGGAAACCTAGCGGGGAGAGAGACCCAGTACTTC. Translation gives CASRGNLAGRETQYF.

The table lists this clonotype with a few counts. V and J are TRBV18 and TRBJ1-1; perhaps TRBD1 as D (6 bases). The germline V and J ends were trimmed by 3 bases and 3 bases, with 14 bases remaining between them. Germline lookup yields CDR1 KGHSH and CDR2 LQKENI. CDR3 length: 15 amino acids. The CDR3 loop reads CASSPERTEYTEAFF. The CDR3 nucleotides are TGTGCCAGCTCACCGGAGCGGACAGAGTACACTGAAGCTTTCTTT.

Many counts were recorded for this clonotype. J is TRBJ2-5 and V is TRBV5-1; D assignment may be TRBD1 or TRBD2 (6 bases each). V was pared by 0 bases and J by 4 bases, with 7 bases between. This CDR3 region has 13 residues. CDR1 is SGHRS and CDR2 is YFSETQ in the germline V gene. CDR3 residues: CASSLEGGETQYF. The CDR3 DNA reads as TGCGCCAGCAGCTTGGAGGGGGGAGAGACCCAGTACTTC.